Below, 28 T cell receptor beta chains from the same sample are listed, as sequenced in a study of T cells expressing NK-cell markers. Each CDR3 protein gets one entry in TCRdb, which reprocessed the 5' RACE reads and gives no DNA. In all, the sample yields some 450,000 distinct CDR3 sequences. Material: blood T cells: a sorted CD56 or NKG2C T cell subset, CD4+ or CD8+ T cells, or bulk PBMC T cells (not recorded which). The source is a woman aged 18 to 75 in good health.

The CDR3 sequence is CASSWQGGEQFF. The J gene is TRBJ2-1, the V gene TRBV9; TCRdb returns TRBD2, unconfirmable since there is no DNA. Germline values: CDR1 SGDLS, CDR2 YYNGEE. CDR3 length equals 12 residues. Variable domain in full (rest from reference TRBV9 and TRBJ2-1): DSGVTQTPKHLITATGQRVTLRCSPRSGDLSVYWYQQSLDQGLQFLIQYYNGEERAKGNILERFSAQQFPDLHSELNLSSLELGDSALYFCASSWQGGEQFFGPGTRLTVL.

This chain connects TRBV27 to TRBJ1-6; TCRdb selects TRBD1, and the lack of DNA leaves this call unchecked. Looked up from germline, CDR1 is MNHEY and CDR2 is SMNVEV (reference sequence). The CDR3 contains 15 residues. CDR3 amino acids: CASSLFEGVGSPLHF.

The chain couples TRBV19 to TRBJ2-1; checking the TCRdb D call of TRBD2 is not possible without DNA. The CDR3 is made up of 15 amino acids. Looked up from germline, CDR1 is LNHDA and CDR2 is SQIVND (reference sequence). The CDR3 loop is CASNPASRSYNEQFF.

The rearrangement links TRBV4-3 to TRBJ2-5; TCRdb's assignment of TRBD1 cannot be checked, as there is no DNA. This CDR3 is 14 amino acids long. Germline V gene data show CDR1 as LGHNA and CDR2 as YSLEER. The CDR3 region is CASSQDWGRVTQYF.

The rearrangement joins TRBV25-1 to TRBJ1-1; TCRdb proposes TRBD1, but this gene call is untestable without DNA. The CDR3 has 11 residues. Germline V lookup: CDR1 MGHDK, CDR2 SYGVNS. The CDR3: CATSRDTEAFF.

CDR3 sequence reads: CASSQEERGSSYEQYF. The chain recombines TRBV4-1 with TRBJ2-7. The CDR3 totals 16 residues. Germline-derived CDR1 and CDR2 are MGHRA and YSYEKL.

The genes are TRBV6-5 and TRBJ1-6; TCRdb lists TRBD1, though no DNA is available to test this call. CDR1 and CDR2 (germline): MNHEY, SVGAGI. CDR3 length equals 16 residues. The CDR3 is CASSYGGQGSNSPLHF.

The gene calls are TRBV6-1 and TRBJ2-2. Per germline, CDR1 MNHNS and CDR2 SASEGT. This CDR3 has 13 residues. The CDR3 here is CASGKGTHGELLF.

The V and J genes are TRBV5-5 and TRBJ2-7; TCRdb's D call of TRBD2 is untestable without DNA. CDR1 is SGHKS and CDR2 is YYEKEE in the germline V gene (reference sequence). This CDR3 has 14 amino acids. CDR3 amino acids: CASSLAASIYEQYF.

The chain combines TRBV6-2 or TRBV6-3 with TRBJ2-7; lacking DNA, the TRBD2 call made by TCRdb goes unchecked. Germline CDR1 and CDR2: MNHEY and SVGEGT. There are 14 residues in the CDR3. CDR3 loop: CASTGLRSTYEQYF.

The rearrangement joins TRBV23-1 to TRBJ2-1; TCRdb lists TRBD1, though no DNA is available to test this call. TRBV23-1 is an open reading frame whose function is uncertain. This CDR3 comprises 14 residues. CDR3 residues: CASSQSGGYNEQFF.

The V and J genes are TRBV11-1 and TRBJ2-5. The CDR3 loop spans 15 amino acids. Germline-derived CDR1 and CDR2 are SGHAT and FQDESV (reference sequence). This chain's CDR3 is CASSLQGDTRETQYF. The full variable domain, in which reference TRBV11-1 and TRBJ2-5 provide the parts outside the CDR3, is EAEVAQSPRYKITEKSQAVAFWCDPISGHATLYWYRQILGQGPELLVQFQDESVVDDSQLPKDRFSAERLKGVDSTLKIQPAELGDSAMYLCASSLQGDTRETQYFGPGTRLLVL.

V gene TRBV7-9 combines with J gene TRBJ2-5; without DNA, the TCRdb call of TRBD1 cannot be checked. This CDR3 contains 14 residues. CDR1 is SEHNR and CDR2 is FQNEAQ in the germline V gene (reference sequence). The CDR3 spells CASRLAGTQETQYF.

The rearrangement uses TRBV9 and TRBJ1-2. CDR3 length equals 16 residues. Germline V gene sequence: CDR1 SGDLS, CDR2 YYNGEE. The CDR3: CASSVEAGPFTYGYTF.

This sequence joins TRBV25-1 and TRBJ1-4; TCRdb outputs TRBD1, but without DNA this stays unchecked. Germline loops: CDR1 MGHDK, CDR2 SYGVNS. This CDR3 comprises 16 residues. This CDR3 reads CASSLSRTGGNEKLFF.

The CDR3 sequence is CASRELGDEQFF. The V and J genes are TRBV7-2 and TRBJ2-1; the TCRdb D gene call, TRBD1, has no DNA to confirm it. The V gene's germline CDR1 is SGHTA and CDR2 FQGNSA. The CDR3 spans 12 residues.

The V call is TRBV28, the J call TRBJ2-1; the TCRdb D gene call, TRBD1, has no DNA to confirm it. The length of the CDR3 is 16 residues. Germline CDR1 MDHEN, CDR2 SYDVKM. CDR3 loop: CASSPGQGESYNEQFF.

This sequence joins TRBV5-1 and TRBJ2-3; without DNA, the TCRdb call of TRBD1 cannot be checked. Per germline, CDR1 SGHRS and CDR2 YFSETQ. This CDR3 comprises 15 residues. CDR3 amino acids: CASSLRGQSTDTQYF.

The chain carries TRBV19 and TRBJ1-1; TCRdb lists TRBD1, though no DNA is available to test this call. Germline CDR1 LNHDA, CDR2 SQIVND (reference sequence). The length of the CDR3 is 14 residues. The CDR3 loop reads CASSGHLADTEAFF.

This chain links TRBV20-1 with TRBJ2-2; TCRdb reports TRBD2, a call that lacks DNA to check it against. This CDR3 is 14 amino acids long. The germline CDR1 and CDR2 sequences are DFQATT and SNEGSKA (reference sequence). The CDR3 protein is CSARTSGNTGELFF.

The chain has TRBV30 and TRBJ2-3; TCRdb's D call, TRBD1, is unchecked because there is no DNA. The CDR3 has 14 residues. Germline-derived CDR1 and CDR2 are GTSNPN and SVGIG (reference sequence). CDR3 amino acids: CAWTSGVRADTQYF.

The rearrangement uses TRBV29-1 and TRBJ2-1; TCRdb's D gene call, TRBD1, goes unchecked for lack of DNA. The CDR3 is 14 residues long. CDR1 and CDR2 from the germline V gene are SQVTM and ANQGSEA. This CDR3 reads CSVISGGLYNEQFF.

The chain joins TRBV7-8 to TRBJ2-1; TCRdb gives TRBD1 as the D gene, but with no DNA this cannot be confirmed. The germline gives CDR1 SGHVS, CDR2 FQNEAQ. This CDR3 is 12 amino acids long. The CDR3 spells CASSLNRGEQFF.

The chain links TRBV10-3 to TRBJ2-1; TCRdb selects TRBD1, and the lack of DNA leaves this call unchecked. The length of the CDR3 is 15 residues. Germline V CDR1 and CDR2: ENHRY, SYGVKD. The CDR3 is CAIRTRDIPWDEQFF.

This chain joins TRBV7-2 and TRBJ1-1. The length of the CDR3 is 13 residues. Germline V gene sequence: CDR1 SGHTA, CDR2 FQGNSA. The CDR3 spells CASSGQTNTEAFF.

The J gene is TRBJ2-3, the V gene TRBV29-1; with no DNA, the TCRdb D assignment of TRBD1 cannot be verified. The CDR3 is 13 amino acids. The V gene's germline CDR1 is SQVTM and CDR2 ANQGSEA. This CDR3 reads CSALDTRTDTQYF.

J is TRBJ1-3 and V is TRBV7-9. The CDR3 spans 15 residues. Germline CDR1 reads SEHNR; CDR2 reads FQNEAQ (reference sequence). The chain's CDR3 is CASSWRDFSGNTIYF.

J is TRBJ2-3 and V is TRBV20-1; TCRdb designates TRBD2, a call that cannot be tested without DNA. This CDR3 contains 15 residues. Germline V gene data show CDR1 as DFQATT and CDR2 as SNEGSKA (reference sequence). CDR3 residues: CSATTSGGAFDTQYF.